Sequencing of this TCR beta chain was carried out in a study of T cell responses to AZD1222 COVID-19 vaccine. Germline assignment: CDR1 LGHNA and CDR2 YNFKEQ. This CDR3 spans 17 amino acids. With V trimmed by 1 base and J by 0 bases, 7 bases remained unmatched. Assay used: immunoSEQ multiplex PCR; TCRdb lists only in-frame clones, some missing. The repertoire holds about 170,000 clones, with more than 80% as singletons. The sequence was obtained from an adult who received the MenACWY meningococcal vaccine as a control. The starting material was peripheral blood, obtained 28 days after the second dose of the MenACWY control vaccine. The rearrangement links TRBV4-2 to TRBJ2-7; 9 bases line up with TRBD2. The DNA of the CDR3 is TGTGCCAGCAGCCAAGTTGATAGAGCGGGAGGCTCCTACGAGCAGTACTTC. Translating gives CASSQVDRAGGSYEQYF.